The entry below describes one TCR beta chain. No antigen is known for it. The junction had 21 bases not matched to a gene; V was cut back by 9 bases and J by 3 bases. Germline V gene data show CDR1 as MDHEN and CDR2 as SYDVKM. CDR3 length equals 18 residues. Original methodology: ImmunoSEQ supplied junction-only sequences lacking quality scores, so filtering was different. The assay was immunoSEQ multiplex PCR, and TCRdb's table has in-frame clones only and misses some. Clone size and the V and J calls come from that table; the DNA yielded D and trimming. The data show fewer than 650,000 clones, roughly four fifths seen once. The sample is drawn from a study of shared clonotypes between healthy human individuals. General observations from the study: Clonotype sharing among donors was expected to depend on sequencing depth.

This TCR derives from a woman between 40 and 55 years old in good health. Some clones in this sample may be carry-over from other donors' samples. The sequenced sample consisted of PBMCs. The chain carries TRBV28 and TRBJ2-3; 7 bases agree with TRBD2. CDR3 residues: CASMVGGPVGPFTDTQYF. CDR3 nucleotides: TGTGCCAGTATGGTGGGAGGGCCGGTTGGTCCATTTACAGATACGCAGTATTTT. The full variable domain, with the rest looked up from reference TRBV28 and TRBJ2-3, is DVKVTQSSRYLVKRTGEKVFLECVQDMDHENMFWYRQDPGLGLRLIYFSYDVKMKEKGDIPEGYSVSREKKERFSLILESASTNQTSMYLCASMVGGPVGPFTDTQYFGPGTRLTVL.